A single sample gave rise to the 2 T cell receptor beta chains below, sequenced in a study of tumor-infiltrating lymphocytes in primary liver carcinoma. Joint extraction of RNA and DNA used about 17-33 mg of bulk tissue that was unsorted. Total RNA (around 500 ng) served as template for TCR beta cDNA synthesis primed by a constant-region primer. Amplification in three nested multiplex PCR rounds with slightly modified ARM-PCR gave rise to TCR beta libraries. Rounds one and two of PCR, each of 10 cycles, were primed with TRBV1-TRBV30 forward primers and a C-beta reverse primer. In TCRdb, the multiplex PCR reads were re-called with MiXCR into one record per CDR3 protein. There are under 150,000 distinct CDR3 sequences in the sample; nearly 70% occur only once, and roughly 8.1% lies in the top ten. Input material: tumor-adjacent normal liver tissue. These receptors came from a woman in her sixties with primary liver carcinoma and hepatitis B virus infection.

On this clonotype: No conserved phenylalanine or tryptophan ends this CDR3, so it is likely a read error. The V call is TRBV9, the J call TRBJ1-5, with D perhaps matching TRBD1 (5 bases). The CDR3 contains 13 residues. V lost 3 bases to trimming and J lost 7 bases, with 11 bases between them. Germline CDR1 is SGDLS and CDR2 is YYNGEE. CDR3 sequence reads: CASSGGGKQPQHS. For the CDR3, the DNA is TGTGCCAGCAGCGGGGGGGGGAAACAGCCCCAGCATTCT.

Points on this clonotype: The junction shows a germline mismatch at one end, possibly a read error. The J gene is TRBJ2-1, the V gene TRBV30, with 10 bases fitting TRBD2. This CDR3 region has 14 residues. Germline V lookup: CDR1 GTSNPN, CDR2 SVGIG (reference sequence). The CDR3 protein is CPCRSGRVINEQFF. Here the CDR3 DNA reads TGTCCCTGTAGAAGCGGGAGGGTTATCAATGAGCAGTTCTTC.